A selection of T cell receptor beta chains follows, all from one sample in a study of blood T cell repertoires in COVID-19. Profiling relied on immunoSEQ multiplex PCR, and the TCRdb table lists in-frame clones only, not all of them. The sample holds about 59,000 clones, 90% seen once. What was sequenced was peripheral blood. These receptors came from a man at least 80 years old with acute or convalescent COVID-19. CDR3s include the opening cysteine and the closing phenylalanine or tryptophan. Fields, in order: J gene, clone size, D gene, V gene, CDR3 protein, CDR3 DNA. A D gene is named only where the DNA matches it firmly. Clone size is given for some rows only: seen once, a few or many times, or a class if the clone is expanded.

TRBJ2-7 NA TRBD1 TRBV7-9 CASSLGQGDHEQYF TGTGCCAGCAGCTTGGGACAGGGGGACCACGAGCAGTACTTC
TRBJ1-4 NA NA TRBV5-1 CASRTGTETNEKLFF TGCGCCAGCAGGACCGGGACTGAAACTAATGAAAAACTGTTTTTT
TRBJ2-5 NA NA TRBV18 CASSRGTGRETQYF TGTGCCAGCTCACGGGGAACAGGGAGAGAGACCCAGTACTTC
TRBJ1-5 NA NA TRBV5-5 CASSQDRSNQPQHF TGTGCCAGCAGCCAGGACAGATCCAATCAGCCCCAGCATTTT
TRBJ2-1 NA TRBD2 TRBV7-9 CASSARQAKTSGSYNEQFF TGTGCCAGCAGCGCCCGACAGGCGAAGACTAGCGGCTCCTACAATGAGCAGTTCTTC
TRBJ2-7 few TRBD1 TRBV7-9 CASSLGQGLYF TGTGCCAGCAGCTTAGGACAGGGCCTGTACTTC
TRBJ1-1 NA NA TRBV3-1/TRBV3-2 CASSADGSNTEAFF TGTGCCAGCAGCGCGGACGGGAGTAACACTGAAGCTTTCTTT
TRBJ2-2 once NA TRBV10-1 CASSESAGHRNSGELFF TGCGCCAGCAGTGAGTCTGCAGGGCACCGTAACTCCGGGGAGCTGTTTTTT
TRBJ2-3 NA NA TRBV24-1 CATSERGGGDTQYF TGTGCCACCTCCGAGAGGGGGGGAGGCGATACGCAGTATTTT
TRBJ2-7 NA NA TRBV24-1 CATSDAGHKNYEQYF TGTGCCACCAGCGATGCAGGGCACAAGAACTACGAGCAGTACTTC
TRBJ2-1 NA NA TRBV2 CASSSGFYNEQFF TGTGCCAGCAGCTCCGGGTTTTACAATGAGCAGTTCTTC
TRBJ2-5 NA TRBD1 TRBV7-9 CASSKGQGAVETQYF TGTGCCAGCAGCAAAGGACAGGGGGCAGTTGAGACCCAGTACTTC
TRBJ1-6 NA TRBD1 TRBV5-1 CASSSWDRDNSPLHF TGCGCCAGCAGCTCATGGGACAGGGATAATTCACCCCTCCACTTT
TRBJ1-6 NA NA TRBV19 CASRRGNNSPLHF TGTGCCAGTAGGCGGGGTAACAATTCACCCCTCCACTTT
TRBJ1-5 NA NA TRBV21-1 CASSSLAGDQPQHF TGTGCCAGCAGCTCCCTTGCGGGGGATCAGCCCCAGCATTTT
TRBJ1-1 NA NA TRBV5-1 CASSLGSSNTEAFF TGCGCCAGCAGCTTGGGCAGTTCCAACACTGAAGCTTTCTTT
TRBJ2-7 NA NA TRBV2 CASSIQGPPLEQYF TGTGCCAGCAGTATTCAGGGCCCTCCTCTCGAGCAGTACTTC
TRBJ1-1 NA NA TRBV7-3 CASSNWEGAEAFF TGTGCCAGCAGCAACTGGGAGGGCGCTGAAGCTTTCTTT